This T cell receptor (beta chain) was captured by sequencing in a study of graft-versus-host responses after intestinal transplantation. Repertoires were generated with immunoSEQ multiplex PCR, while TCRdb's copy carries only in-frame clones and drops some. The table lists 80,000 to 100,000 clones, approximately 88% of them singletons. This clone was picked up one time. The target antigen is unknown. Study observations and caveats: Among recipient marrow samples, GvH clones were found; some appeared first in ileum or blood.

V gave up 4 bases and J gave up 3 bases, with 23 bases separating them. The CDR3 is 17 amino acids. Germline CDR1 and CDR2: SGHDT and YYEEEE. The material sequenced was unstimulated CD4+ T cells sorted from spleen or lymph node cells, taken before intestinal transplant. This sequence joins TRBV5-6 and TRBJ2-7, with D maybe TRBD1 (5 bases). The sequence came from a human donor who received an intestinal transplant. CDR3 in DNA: TGTGCCAGCAGCCTAAATGTTCGACAGTGGGTAAGCTACGAGCAGTACTTC. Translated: CASSLNVRQWVSYEQYF.